The T cell receptor beta chain under discussion was sequenced for a study of vaccination and CD4 T cells after COVID-19. Treatment denoted: roughly 11-day PBMC culture with coronavirus spike peptide pools or control peptides (ViraFEST assay). This clonotype was recorded a few times. Its antigen is not identified. Germline lookup yields CDR1 SNHLY and CDR2 FYNNEI. V was trimmed by 7 bases and J by 2 bases, leaving 12 bases between them. The CDR3 is 14 residues long. The Oncomine TCR Beta short-read assay was applied to DNA of cultured CD4+ T cells. TCRdb itself ran the PCR reads through MiXCR, one entry per CDR3 protein. The sample carries approximately 11,000 distinct CDR3 sequences, roughly 54% recorded once.

V usage is TRBV2 and J usage is TRBJ1-5; the D is unclear. The sequence derives from a human donor who had recovered from COVID-19. The specimen was CD4+ T cells from blood, cultured in vitro. CDR3 sequence reads: CASNWDGGNQPQHF. The DNA for the CDR3 is TGTGCCAGCAATTGGGATGGAGGCAATCAGCCCCAGCATTTT.